These T cell receptor beta chains were read from a single sample in a study of blood T cell repertoires in COVID-19. Method: immunoSEQ multiplex PCR; TCRdb's copy keeps in-frame clones and lacks some. Of under 300,000 clones listed, approximately 83% are singletons. Specimen: peripheral blood. Receptor source: a woman between 50 and 59 years old who had recovered from COVID-19. Each CDR3 is given with its conserved first and last residue. D genes are given only for firm matches. Some rows mark clone size as missing; the rest say once, few, many or name a class of expanded clone.

d_call,j_call,v_call,clone_size,cdr3_nt,cdr3_aa
-,TRBJ2-3,TRBV21-1,-,TGTGCCAGCAGCGTTCCGGGACAGGGGGGCCCCACAGATACGCAGTATTTT,CASSVPGQGGPTDTQYF
-,TRBJ2-7,TRBV6-2/TRBV6-3,-,TGTGCCAGCAGTTACCCTGGACAGTACTCCTACGAGCAGTACTTC,CASSYPGQYSYEQYF
TRBD2,TRBJ2-2,TRBV19,-,TGTGCCAGTAGTACGAAACTAGCGGGGGTTCTCGGGGAGCTGTTTTTT,CASSTKLAGVLGELFF
-,TRBJ1-2,TRBV30,-,TGTGCCTGGACGAGGGTTAACTATGGCTACACCTTC,CAWTRVNYGYTF
TRBD1,TRBJ2-2,TRBV19,-,TGTGCCAGTAGTATATTCACAGGGGCGAACACCGGGGAGCTGTTTTTT,CASSIFTGANTGELFF
-,TRBJ2-5,TRBV15,-,TGTGCCACCAGCAGAGATCTTCAGATCCTGTACCAAGAGACCCAGTACTTC,CATSRDLQILYQETQYF
-,TRBJ1-5,TRBV19,-,TGTGCCAGTAGTGAGGACGGACGGACCTCGGGGGCCCAGCATTTT,CASSEDGRTSGAQHF
-,TRBJ1-3,TRBV5-1,once,TGCGCCAGCAGCATAGTTCCGGGACTTCGGATCCCCGCCTCGACTGGAAACACCATATATTTT,CASSIVPGLRIPASTGNTIYF
-,TRBJ1-2,TRBV6-5,-,TGTGCCAGCAGAACGCACTTGGGCCCCTATGGCTACACCTTC,CASRTHLGPYGYTF
TRBD1,TRBJ2-2,TRBV28,few,TGTGCCAGCAGTTCCACAGGGGGCCAAAGCACCGGGGAGCTGTTTTTT,CASSSTGGQSTGELFF
-,TRBJ1-4,TRBV10-3,-,TGTGCCATCAGTGAGTCGAAGAGTCAAGCTAATGAAAAACTGTTTTTT,CAISESKSQANEKLFF
TRBD2,TRBJ2-1,TRBV29-1,-,TGCAGCGCAGCAGGAGGACTAGGGTACAATGAGCAGTTCTTC,CSAAGGLGYNEQFF
-,TRBJ2-7,TRBV7-3,-,TGTGCCAGCAGCTTAGGCCTAGCGCGCGAGCAGTACTTC,CASSLGLAREQYF
-,TRBJ1-6,TRBV6-5,-,TGTGCCAGCATCGGGGACATTAGTTTCCCCCTCCACTTT,CASIGDISFPLHF
-,TRBJ2-6,TRBV24-1,-,TGTGCCACCAGTGACCCGGACGCGGGGCCCGCGACCTCTGGGGCCAACGTCCTGACTTTC,CATSDPDAGPATSGANVLTF
-,TRBJ2-3,TRBV24-1,-,TGTGCCACCAGTGCCGGAGCTTACACAGATACGCAGTATTTT,CATSAGAYTDTQYF
TRBD1,TRBJ2-7,TRBV10-3,-,TGTGCCATCATGGGACAGGGGGCATGGGAGCAGTACTTC,CAIMGQGAWEQYF
-,TRBJ2-1,TRBV18,-,TGTGCCAGCTCACCGAAGCAGGGTCTCACATATGAGCAGTTCTTC,CASSPKQGLTYEQFF
TRBD1,TRBJ1-4,TRBV7-9,-,TGTGCCAGCAGCTTCAGACAGGGGGGTGAAAAACTGTTTTTT,CASSFRQGGEKLFF
TRBD2,TRBJ2-5,TRBV6-2/TRBV6-3,-,TGTGCCGGCAGTTTCCCCCCTATGTGGCTAGCGGTGAAACGAGGGCAAGAGACCCAGTACTTC,CAGSFPPMWLAVKRGQETQYF
-,TRBJ2-7,TRBV6-5,-,TGTGCCAGCAGTTCGGCCAGGGGATGGGACGAGCAGTACTTC,CASSSARGWDEQYF
-,TRBJ2-3,TRBV7-3,-,TGTGCCAGCTCCGCAACTAGCACAGATACGCAGTATTTT,CASSATSTDTQYF